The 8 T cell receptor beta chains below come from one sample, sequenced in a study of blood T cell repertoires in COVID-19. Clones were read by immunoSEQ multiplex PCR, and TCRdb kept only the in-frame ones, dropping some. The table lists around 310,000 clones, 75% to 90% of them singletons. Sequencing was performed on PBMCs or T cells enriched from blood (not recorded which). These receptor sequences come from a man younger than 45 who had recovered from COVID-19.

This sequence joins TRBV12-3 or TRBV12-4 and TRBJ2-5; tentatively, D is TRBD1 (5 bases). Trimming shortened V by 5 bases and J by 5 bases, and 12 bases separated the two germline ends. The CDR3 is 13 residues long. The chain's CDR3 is CASSAQGFETQYF. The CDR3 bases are TGTGCCAGCAGTGCGCAGGGTTTCGAGACCCAGTACTTC.

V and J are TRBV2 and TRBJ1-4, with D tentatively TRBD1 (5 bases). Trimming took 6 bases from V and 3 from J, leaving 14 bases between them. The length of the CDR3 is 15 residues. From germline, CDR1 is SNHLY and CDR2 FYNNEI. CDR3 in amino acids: CASRNTGFPNEKLFF. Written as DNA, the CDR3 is TGTGCCAGCAGGAATACAGGCTTCCCTAATGAAAAACTGTTTTTT.

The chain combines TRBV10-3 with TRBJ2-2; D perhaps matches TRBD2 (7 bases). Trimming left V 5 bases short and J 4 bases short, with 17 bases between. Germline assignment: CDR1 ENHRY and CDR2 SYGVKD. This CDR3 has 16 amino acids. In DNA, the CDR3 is TGTGCCATCAGTTTAGGGGGGGCAAGGAGCACCGGGGAGCTGTTTTTT. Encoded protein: CAISLGGARSTGELFF.

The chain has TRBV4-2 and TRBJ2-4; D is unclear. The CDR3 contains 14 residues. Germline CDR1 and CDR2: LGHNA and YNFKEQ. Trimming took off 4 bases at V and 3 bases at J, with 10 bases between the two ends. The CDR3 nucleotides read TGTGCCAGCAGCCCCAATTTTAGCAAAAACATTCAGTACTTC. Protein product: CASSPNFSKNIQYF.

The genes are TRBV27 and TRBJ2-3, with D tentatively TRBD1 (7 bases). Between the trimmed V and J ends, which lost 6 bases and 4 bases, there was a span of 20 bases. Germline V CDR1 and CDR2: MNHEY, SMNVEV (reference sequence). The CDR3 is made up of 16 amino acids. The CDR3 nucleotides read TGTGCCAGCAGCCACGCCGCTGGAGGGGGCCCAGATACGCAGTATTTT. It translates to CASSHAAGGGPDTQYF.

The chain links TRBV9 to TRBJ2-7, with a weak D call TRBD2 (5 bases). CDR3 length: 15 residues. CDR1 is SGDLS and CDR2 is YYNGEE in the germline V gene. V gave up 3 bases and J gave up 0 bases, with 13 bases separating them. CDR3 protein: CASSEGLLSSYEQYF. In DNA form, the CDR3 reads TGTGCCAGCAGCGAAGGACTTTTGAGCTCCTACGAGCAGTACTTC.

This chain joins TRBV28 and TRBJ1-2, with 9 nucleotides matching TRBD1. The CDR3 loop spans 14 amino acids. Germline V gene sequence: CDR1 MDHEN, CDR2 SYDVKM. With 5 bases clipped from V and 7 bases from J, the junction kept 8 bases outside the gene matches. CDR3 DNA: TGTGCCAGCAGTCTAGTCGGGACAGGGTCTGGCTACACCTTC. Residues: CASSLVGTGSGYTF.

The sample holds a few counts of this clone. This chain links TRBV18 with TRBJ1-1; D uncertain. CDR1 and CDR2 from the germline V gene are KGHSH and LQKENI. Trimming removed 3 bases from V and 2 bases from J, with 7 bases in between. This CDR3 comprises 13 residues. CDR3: CASSPNSNTEAFF. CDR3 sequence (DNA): TGTGCCAGCTCACCCAACAGTAACACTGAAGCTTTCTTT.